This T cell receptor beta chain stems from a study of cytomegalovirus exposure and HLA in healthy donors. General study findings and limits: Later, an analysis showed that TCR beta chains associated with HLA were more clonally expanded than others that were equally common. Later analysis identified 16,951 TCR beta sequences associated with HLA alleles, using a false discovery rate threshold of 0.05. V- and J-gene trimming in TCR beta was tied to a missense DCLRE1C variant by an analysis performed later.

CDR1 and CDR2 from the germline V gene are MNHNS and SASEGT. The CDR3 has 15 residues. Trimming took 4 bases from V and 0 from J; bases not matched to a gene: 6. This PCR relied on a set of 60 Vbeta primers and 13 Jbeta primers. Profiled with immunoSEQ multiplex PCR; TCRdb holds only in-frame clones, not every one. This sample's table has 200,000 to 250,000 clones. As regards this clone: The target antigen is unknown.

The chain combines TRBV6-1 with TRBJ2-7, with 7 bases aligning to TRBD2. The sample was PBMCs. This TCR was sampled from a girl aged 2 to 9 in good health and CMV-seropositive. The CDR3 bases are TGTGCCAGCAGTGCCGCTAGCGGTACCTCCTACGAGCAGTACTTC. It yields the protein CASSAASGTSYEQYF.